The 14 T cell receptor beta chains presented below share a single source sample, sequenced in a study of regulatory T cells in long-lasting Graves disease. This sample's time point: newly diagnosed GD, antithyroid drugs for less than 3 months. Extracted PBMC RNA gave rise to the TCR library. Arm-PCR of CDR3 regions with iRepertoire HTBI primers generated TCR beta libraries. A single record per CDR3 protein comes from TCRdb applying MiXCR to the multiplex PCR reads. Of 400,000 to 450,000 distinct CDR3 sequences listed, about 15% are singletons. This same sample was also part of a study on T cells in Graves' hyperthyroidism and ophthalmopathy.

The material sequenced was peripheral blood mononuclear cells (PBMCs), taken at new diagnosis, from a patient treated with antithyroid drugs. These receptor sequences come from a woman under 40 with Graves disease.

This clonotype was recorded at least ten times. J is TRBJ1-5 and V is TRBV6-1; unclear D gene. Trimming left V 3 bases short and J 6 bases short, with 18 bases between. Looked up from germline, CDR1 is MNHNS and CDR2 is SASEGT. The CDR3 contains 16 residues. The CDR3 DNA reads TGTGCCAGCAGTGAGCCGCGAAGGGATTTCATTCAGCCCCAGCATTTT. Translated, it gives CASSEPRRDFIQPQHF.

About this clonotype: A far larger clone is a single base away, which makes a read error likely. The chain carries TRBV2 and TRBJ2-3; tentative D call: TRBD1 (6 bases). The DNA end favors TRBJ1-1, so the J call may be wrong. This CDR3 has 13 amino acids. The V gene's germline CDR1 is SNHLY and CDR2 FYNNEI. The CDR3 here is CASNADRRWRAFF. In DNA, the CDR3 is TGTGCCAGCAATGCCGACAGGCGCTGGCGGGCTTTCTTT.

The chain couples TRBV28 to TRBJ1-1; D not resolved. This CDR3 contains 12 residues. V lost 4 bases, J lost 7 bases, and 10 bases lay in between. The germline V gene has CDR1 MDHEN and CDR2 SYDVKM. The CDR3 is CASSSSWGEAFF. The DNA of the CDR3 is TGTGCCAGCAGTTCCTCTTGGGGTGAAGCTTTCTTT.

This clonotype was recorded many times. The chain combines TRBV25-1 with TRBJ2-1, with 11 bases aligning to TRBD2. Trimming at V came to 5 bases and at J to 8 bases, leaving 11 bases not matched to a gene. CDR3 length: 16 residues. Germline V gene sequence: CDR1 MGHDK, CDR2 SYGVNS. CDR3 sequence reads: CASSPYTSGSLDEQFF. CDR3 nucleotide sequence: TGTGCCAGCAGTCCCTATACTAGCGGGAGTTTGGATGAGCAGTTCTTC.

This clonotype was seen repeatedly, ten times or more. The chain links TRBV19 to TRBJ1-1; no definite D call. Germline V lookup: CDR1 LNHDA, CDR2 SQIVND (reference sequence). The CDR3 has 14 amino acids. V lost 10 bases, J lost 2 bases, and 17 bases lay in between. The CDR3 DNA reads TGTGCCAACGCCGGGCCGAGCCCTAACACTGAAGCTTTCTTT. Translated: CANAGPSPNTEAFF.

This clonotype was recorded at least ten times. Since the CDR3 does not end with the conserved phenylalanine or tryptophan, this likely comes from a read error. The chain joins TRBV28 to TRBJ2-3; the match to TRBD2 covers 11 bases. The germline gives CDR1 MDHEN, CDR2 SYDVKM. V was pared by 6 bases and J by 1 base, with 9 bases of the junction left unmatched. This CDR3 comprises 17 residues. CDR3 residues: CASSLAGGRGGTDTQYV. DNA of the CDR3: TGTGCCAGCAGCCTAGCGGGAGGAAGGGGGGGCACAGATACGCAGTATGTT.

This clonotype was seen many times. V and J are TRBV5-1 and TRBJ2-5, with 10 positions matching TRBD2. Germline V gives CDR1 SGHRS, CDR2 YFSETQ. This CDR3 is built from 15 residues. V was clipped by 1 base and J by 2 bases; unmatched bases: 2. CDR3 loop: CASSLLGLAQETQYF. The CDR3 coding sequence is TGCGCCAGCAGCTTGTTGGGACTAGCGCAAGAGACCCAGTACTTC.

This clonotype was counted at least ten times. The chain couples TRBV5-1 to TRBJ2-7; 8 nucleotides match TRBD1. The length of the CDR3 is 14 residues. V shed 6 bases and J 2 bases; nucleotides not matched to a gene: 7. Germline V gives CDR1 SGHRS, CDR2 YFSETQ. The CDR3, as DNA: TGCGCCAGCACCCCCTGGGGACAGGCCTACGAGCAGTACTTC. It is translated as CASTPWGQAYEQYF.

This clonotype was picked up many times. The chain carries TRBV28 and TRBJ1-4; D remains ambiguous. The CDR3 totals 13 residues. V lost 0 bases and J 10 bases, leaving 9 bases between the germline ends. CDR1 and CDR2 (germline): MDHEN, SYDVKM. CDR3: CASSLWREGKLFF. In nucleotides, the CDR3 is TGTGCCAGCAGTTTATGGAGGGAGGGAAAACTGTTTTTT.

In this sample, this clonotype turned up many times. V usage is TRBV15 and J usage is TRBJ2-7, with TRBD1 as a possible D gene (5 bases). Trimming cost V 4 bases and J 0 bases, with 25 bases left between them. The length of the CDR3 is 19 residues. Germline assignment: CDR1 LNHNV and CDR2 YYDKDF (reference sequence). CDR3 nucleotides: TGTGCCACCAGCACCGTTGTTGGGGCGTTGGGCGGCACCTCCTACGAGCAGTACTTC. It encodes CATSTVVGALGGTSYEQYF.

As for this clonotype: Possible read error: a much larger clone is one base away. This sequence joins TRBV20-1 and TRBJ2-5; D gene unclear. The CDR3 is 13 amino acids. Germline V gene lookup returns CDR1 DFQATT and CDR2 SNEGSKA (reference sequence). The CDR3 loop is CSAVAEIMETLYF. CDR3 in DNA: TGCAGTGCTGTTGCAGAGATCATGGAGACCCTGTACTTC.

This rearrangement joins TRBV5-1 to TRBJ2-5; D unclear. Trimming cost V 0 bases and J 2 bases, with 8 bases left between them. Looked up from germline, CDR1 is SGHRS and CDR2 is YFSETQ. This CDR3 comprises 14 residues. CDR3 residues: CASSLAAVQETQYF. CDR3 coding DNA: TGCGCCAGCAGCTTGGCGGCAGTACAAGAGACCCAGTACTTC.

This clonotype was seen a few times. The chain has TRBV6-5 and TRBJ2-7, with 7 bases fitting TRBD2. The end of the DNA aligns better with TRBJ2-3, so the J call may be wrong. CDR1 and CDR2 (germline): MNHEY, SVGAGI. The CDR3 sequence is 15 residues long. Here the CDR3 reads CASSYVTSRIDTQYF. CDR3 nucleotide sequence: TGTGCCAGCAGTTACGTGACTAGCAGGATTGATACGCAGTATTTT.

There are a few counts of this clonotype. The CDR3 DNA sequence: TGTGCCAGCAGTTTGGATGATTCACCCCTCCACTTT. It specifies CASSLDDSPLHF. This chain joins TRBV6-5 and TRBJ1-6; no firm D call. V was shortened by 4 bases and J by 8 bases, with 6 bases between the two germline ends. The CDR3 is 12 residues long. Germline CDR1 MNHEY, CDR2 SVGAGI.